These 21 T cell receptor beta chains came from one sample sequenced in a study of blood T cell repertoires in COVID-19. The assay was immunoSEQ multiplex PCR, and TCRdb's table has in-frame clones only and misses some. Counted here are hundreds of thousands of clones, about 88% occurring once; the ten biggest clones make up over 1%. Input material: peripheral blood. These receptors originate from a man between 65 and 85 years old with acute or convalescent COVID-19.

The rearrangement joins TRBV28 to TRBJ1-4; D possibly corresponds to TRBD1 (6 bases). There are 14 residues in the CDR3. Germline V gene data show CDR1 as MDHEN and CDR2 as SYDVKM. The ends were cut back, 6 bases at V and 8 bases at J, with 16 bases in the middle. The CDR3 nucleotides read TGTGCCAGCAGCGTGGGGGCAGACATGGAAAAACTGTTTTTT. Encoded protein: CASSVGADMEKLFF.

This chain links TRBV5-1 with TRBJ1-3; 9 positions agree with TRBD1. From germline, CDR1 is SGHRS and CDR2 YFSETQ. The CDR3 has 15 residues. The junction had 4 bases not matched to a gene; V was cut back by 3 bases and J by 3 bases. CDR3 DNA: TGCGCCAGCAGCTCACAGGGGGCGCTTGGAAACACCATATATTTT. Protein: CASSSQGALGNTIYF.

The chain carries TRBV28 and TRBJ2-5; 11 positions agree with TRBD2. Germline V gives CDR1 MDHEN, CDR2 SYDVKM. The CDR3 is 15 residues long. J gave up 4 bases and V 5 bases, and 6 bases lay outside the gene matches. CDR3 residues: CASSPSGLAGETQYF. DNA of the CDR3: TGTGCCAGCAGTCCATCCGGACTAGCGGGAGAGACCCAGTACTTC. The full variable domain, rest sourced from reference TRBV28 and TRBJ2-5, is DVKVTQSSRYLVKRTGEKVFLECVQDMDHENMFWYRQDPGLGLRLIYFSYDVKMKEKGDIPEGYSVSREKKERFSLILESASTNQTSMYLCASSPSGLAGETQYFGPGTRLLVL.

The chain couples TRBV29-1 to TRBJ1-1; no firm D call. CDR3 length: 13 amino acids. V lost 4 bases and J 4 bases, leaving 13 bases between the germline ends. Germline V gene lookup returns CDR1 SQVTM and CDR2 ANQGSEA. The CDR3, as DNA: TGCAGCGTTGGAGGGCAGTCGACCACTGAAGCTTTCTTT. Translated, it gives CSVGGQSTTEAFF.

In nucleotides, the CDR3 is TGTGCCAGCAGTGAAGTCTCGACAGGGTTACGTGGCTACACCTTC. Translation: CASSEVSTGLRGYTF. This chain joins TRBV6-1 and TRBJ1-2; 7 bases agree with TRBD1. The germline V gene has CDR1 MNHNS and CDR2 SASEGT. The CDR3 totals 15 residues. The trim removed 1 base at V and 7 bases at J, leaving 9 bases unmatched.

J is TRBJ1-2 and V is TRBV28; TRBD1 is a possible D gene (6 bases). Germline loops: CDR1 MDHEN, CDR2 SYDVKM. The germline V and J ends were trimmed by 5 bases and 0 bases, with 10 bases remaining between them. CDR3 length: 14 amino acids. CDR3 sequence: CASSQDRANYGYTF. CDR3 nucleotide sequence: TGTGCCAGCAGTCAGGACAGAGCTAACTATGGCTACACCTTC.

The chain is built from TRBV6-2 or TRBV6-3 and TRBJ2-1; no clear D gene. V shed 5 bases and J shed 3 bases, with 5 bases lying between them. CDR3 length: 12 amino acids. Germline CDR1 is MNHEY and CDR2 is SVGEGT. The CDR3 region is CASSEIYNEQFF. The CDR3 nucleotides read TGTGCCAGCAGTGAGATCTACAATGAGCAGTTCTTC.

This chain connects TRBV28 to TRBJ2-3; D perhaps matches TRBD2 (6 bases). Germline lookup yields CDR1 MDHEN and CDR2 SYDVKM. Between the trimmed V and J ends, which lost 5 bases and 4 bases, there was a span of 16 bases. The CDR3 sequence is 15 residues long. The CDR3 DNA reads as TGTGCCAGCAGTATCCCGGGACTGGGATCAGATACGCAGTATTTT. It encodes CASSIPGLGSDTQYF.

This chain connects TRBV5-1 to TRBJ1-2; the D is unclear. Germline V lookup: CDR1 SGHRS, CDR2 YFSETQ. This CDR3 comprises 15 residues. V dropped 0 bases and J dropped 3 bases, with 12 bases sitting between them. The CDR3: CASSLGGLADYGYTF. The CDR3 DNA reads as TGCGCCAGCAGCTTGGGCGGCCTGGCGGACTATGGCTACACCTTC.

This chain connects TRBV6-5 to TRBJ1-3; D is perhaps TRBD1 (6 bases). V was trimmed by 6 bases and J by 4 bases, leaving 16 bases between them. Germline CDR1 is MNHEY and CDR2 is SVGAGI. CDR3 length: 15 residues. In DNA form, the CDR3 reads TGTGCCAGCAGCCGTGGTTACGGACAGGGAAACACCATATATTTT. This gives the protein CASSRGYGQGNTIYF.

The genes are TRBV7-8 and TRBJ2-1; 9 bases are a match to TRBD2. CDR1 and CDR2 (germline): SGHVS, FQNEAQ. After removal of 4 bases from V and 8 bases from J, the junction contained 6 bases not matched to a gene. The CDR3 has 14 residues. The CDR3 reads CASSSTSGGDEQFF. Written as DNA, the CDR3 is TGTGCCAGCAGCTCGACTAGCGGTGGGGATGAGCAGTTCTTC.

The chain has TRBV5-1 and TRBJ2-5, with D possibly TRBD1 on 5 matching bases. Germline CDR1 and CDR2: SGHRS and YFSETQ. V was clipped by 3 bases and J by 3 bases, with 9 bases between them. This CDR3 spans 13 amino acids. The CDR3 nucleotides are TGCGCCAGCAGCTCCCTCAGGGAAGAGACCCAGTACTTC. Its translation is CASSSLREETQYF. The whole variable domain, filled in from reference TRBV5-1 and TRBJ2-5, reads KAGVTQTPRYLIKTRGQQVTLSCSPISGHRSVSWYQQTPGQGLQFLFEYFSETQRNKGNFPGRFSGRQFSNSRSEMNVSTLELGDSALYLCASSSLREETQYFGPGTRLLVL.

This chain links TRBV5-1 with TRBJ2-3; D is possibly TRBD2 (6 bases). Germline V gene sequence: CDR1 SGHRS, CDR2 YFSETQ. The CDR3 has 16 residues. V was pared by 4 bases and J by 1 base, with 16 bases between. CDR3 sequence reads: CASSPYTSSRTDTQYF. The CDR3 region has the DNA TGCGCCAGCAGCCCCTACACTAGCAGCCGCACAGATACGCAGTATTTT.

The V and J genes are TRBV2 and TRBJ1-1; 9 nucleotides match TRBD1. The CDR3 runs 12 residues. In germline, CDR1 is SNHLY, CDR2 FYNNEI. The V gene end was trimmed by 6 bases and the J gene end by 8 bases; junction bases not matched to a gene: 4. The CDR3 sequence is CASSVDRGEAFF. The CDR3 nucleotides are TGTGCCAGCAGCGTGGACAGGGGAGAAGCTTTCTTT. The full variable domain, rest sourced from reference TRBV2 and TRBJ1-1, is EPEVTQTPSHQVTQMGQEVILRCVPISNHLYFYWYRQILGQKVEFLVSFYNNEISEKSEIFDDQFSVERPDGSNFTLKIRSTKLEDSAMYFCASSVDRGEAFFGQGTRLTVV.

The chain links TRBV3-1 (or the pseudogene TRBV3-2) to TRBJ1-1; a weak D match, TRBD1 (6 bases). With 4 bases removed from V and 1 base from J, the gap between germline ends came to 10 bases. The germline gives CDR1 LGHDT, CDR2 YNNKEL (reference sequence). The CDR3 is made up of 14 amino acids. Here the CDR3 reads CASSLTGPNTEAFF. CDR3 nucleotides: TGTGCCAGCAGCCTCACAGGGCCGAACACTGAAGCTTTCTTT.

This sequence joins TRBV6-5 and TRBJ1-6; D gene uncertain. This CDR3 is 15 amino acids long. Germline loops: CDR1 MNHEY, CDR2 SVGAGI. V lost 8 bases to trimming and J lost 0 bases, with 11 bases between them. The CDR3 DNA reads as TGTGCCAGCGGAGACTTCGTCTCCTATAATTCACCCCTCCACTTT. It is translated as CASGDFVSYNSPLHF.

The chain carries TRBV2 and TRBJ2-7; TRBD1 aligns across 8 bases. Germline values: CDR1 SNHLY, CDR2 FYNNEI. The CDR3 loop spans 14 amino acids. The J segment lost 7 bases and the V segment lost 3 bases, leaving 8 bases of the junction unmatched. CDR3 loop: CASSDEGQGGEQYF. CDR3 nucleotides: TGTGCCAGCAGTGATGAAGGACAGGGCGGAGAGCAGTACTTC. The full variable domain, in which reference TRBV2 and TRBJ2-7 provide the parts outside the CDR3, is EPEVTQTPSHQVTQMGQEVILRCVPISNHLYFYWYRQILGQKVEFLVSFYNNEISEKSEIFDDQFSVERPDGSNFTLKIRSTKLEDSAMYFCASSDEGQGGEQYFGPGTRLTVT.

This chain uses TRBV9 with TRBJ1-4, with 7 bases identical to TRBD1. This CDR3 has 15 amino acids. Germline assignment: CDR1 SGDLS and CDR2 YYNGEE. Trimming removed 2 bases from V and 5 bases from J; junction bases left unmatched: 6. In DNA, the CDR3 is TGTGCCAGCAGCGTTAGGGGGCGCGAAAATGAAAAACTGTTTTTT. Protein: CASSVRGRENEKLFF.

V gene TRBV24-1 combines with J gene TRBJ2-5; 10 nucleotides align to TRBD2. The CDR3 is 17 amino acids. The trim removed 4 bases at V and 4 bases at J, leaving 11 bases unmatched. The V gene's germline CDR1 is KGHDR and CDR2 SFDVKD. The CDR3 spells CATSDPRTSGRGETQYF. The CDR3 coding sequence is TGTGCCACCAGTGACCCCAGGACTAGCGGACGGGGAGAGACCCAGTACTTC.

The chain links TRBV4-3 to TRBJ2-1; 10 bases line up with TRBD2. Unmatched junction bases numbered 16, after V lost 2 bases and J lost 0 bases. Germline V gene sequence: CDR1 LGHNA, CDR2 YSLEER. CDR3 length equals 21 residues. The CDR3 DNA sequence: TGCGCCAGCAGCCAACGAGGGGTAGCGGGGGGCTCACAAAGCTCCTACAATGAGCAGTTCTTC. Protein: CASSQRGVAGGSQSSYNEQFF.

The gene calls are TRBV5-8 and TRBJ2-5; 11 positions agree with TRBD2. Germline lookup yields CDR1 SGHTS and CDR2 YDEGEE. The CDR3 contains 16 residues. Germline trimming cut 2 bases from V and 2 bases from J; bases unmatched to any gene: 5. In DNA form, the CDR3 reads TGTGCCAGCAGCTTCGGGGGACTAGCGGTACAAGAGACCCAGTACTTC. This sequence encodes CASSFGGLAVQETQYF.